This T cell receptor beta chain originates from a study of shared clonotypes between healthy human individuals (dated by TCRdb to the early 2020s). With respect to the entire study: Three men and a couple of women, aged 18 to 49 years, made up the cohort. Each donor's leukapheresis produced roughly between roughly 0.9 and 9 billion PBMCs. To increase sequencing depth and limit assay-specific biases, different laboratories used diverse techniques to prepare libraries and sequence TCR repertoires. The study deeply sequenced blood TCR repertoires of 5 or 6 healthy adults to estimate repertoire size and the extent of clonotype sharing between individuals.

On this clone itself: The antigen it recognizes is unknown. Base qualities are not recorded, but no much larger clone differs from it by a single base.

The study at large found these results: The genetic and exposure-history diversity represented was limited by the small number of donors. Pairwise subsampling led to the expectation that sequencing depth would affect the degree of clonotype sharing among donors. Sampling was restricted to blood, and TCR repertoires in tissue are likely to differ from TCR repertoires in blood.

Donors were healthy HIV-negative adults with no recently reported acute infections or vaccinations. All donors were Caucasian adults living in Nashville, Tennessee, USA. For unsorted samples, approximately 81 million PBMCs were counted, and genomic DNA was extracted using the QIAamp DNA Blood Mini kit. After blood collection by leukapheresis, PBMCs were isolated using Ficoll-Histopaque density gradient centrifugation and then cryopreserved in the vapor phase of liquid nitrogen. In the germline V gene, CDR1 corresponds to SGDLS and CDR2 to YYNGEE. Trimming costs V 0 bases and J 3 bases, and their ends lie 13 bases apart. Taken from cysteine to phenylalanine, the CDR3 has 15 residues. Only CDR3 DNA is held: 45 bases, read in frame from base 1. Using the deep immunoSEQ assay, multiplex PCR amplified TCR CDR3 regions from genomic DNA. Extracted genomic DNA from each cell subset was distributed evenly across all wells of several immunoSEQ 96-well plates, and each plate was treated as a replicate. For unsorted PBMC, 300 to 350 ng genomic DNA, equal to 30,000 or so T cell genomes, was loaded into each replicate PCR. Unsorted PBMC genomic DNA was sequenced across ten immunoSEQ deep assay plates. Purified libraries were quantified with a Qubit 3.0 fluorometer, sized on a Bioanalyzer 2100, and re-quantified with the KAPA Library Quantification kit. Each immunoSEQ 96-well plate was sequenced on its own single-read 150-cycle Illumina NextSeq 550 flow cell. The published analysis was carried out like this. The immunoSEQ output contained only junctional sequences without quality scores, so filtering could not match that applied to full-length reads. Sequences were annotated with PyIR, a Python wrapper for IgBLAST v1.9, using IMGT germline references to assign V/J genes and CDR3. Reads were filtered out if the reads had weak V/J assignments (E-value above 1e-6), no CDR3, stop codons, out-of-frame junctions, or ambiguous translated residues. V3J clonotypes were defined by identical inferred V gene, J gene, and CDR3 amino acid sequence. Percentage overlap between repertoires was calculated by dividing the number of shared unique clonotypes by the size of the smaller repertoire. Repertoire richness was assessed with RTK rarefaction, the Chao1 estimator, and Recon v2.1 estimates of unobserved clonotypes. TCRdb took this table from immuneACCESS and kept in-frame rearrangements with V and J called. Such tables lack part of the clones; where checked against another copy, unresolved V genes explain under half of the gap, and the rest is unexplained. For V, J and clone size, that table is used; D and trimming come from the DNA. This sample is represented by some 500,000 clones; roughly 85% of them were singletons. The ten biggest clones cover roughly 12% of the sample.

The chain uses TRBV9 and TRBJ2-7, with the D call perhaps TRBD1 or TRBD2, each one matching 5 bases. The specimen sequenced was PBMCs. The sequence came from a woman in her forties in good health. Some clones in this sample may be carry-over from other donors' samples. The CDR3 protein sequence reads: CASSVGDAHLYEQYF. The sequenced DNA is TGTGCCAGCAGCGTAGGGGACGCCCACCTCTACGAGCAGTACTTC.